A single TCR beta chain is shown here with its context. What antigen it recognizes has not been identified. The record has no base qualities; no much larger clone is one base away. The entry originates in a study of breast tumors, draining lymph nodes, adjacent tissues (dated by TCRdb to the mid-2010s). Regarding the research as a whole: The study compared TCR beta repertoires across tumor, adjacent nontumor tissue and axillary lymph nodes from breast cancer patients. In human breast cancer, the study set out to assess how tumor, surrounding tissue and draining lymph node repertoires relate to one another and whether T cells might be exchanged between them.

General conclusions and limits of the study: The study presented the conclusion that tumor T cells originate in lymph nodes as consistent with a hypothesis, not as something directly demonstrated. A scenario in which most tumor T cells derive from the lymph node and then expand within tumor tissue was judged to be consistent with the data. In luminal-like breast cancer, tumor and nontumor tissue repertoires resembled each other significantly more than in basal-like breast cancer. Tumors showed preferential V and J gene usage, and their T-cell repertoire diversity fell below that of lymph nodes yet above that of nontumor tissue.

The germline V end is reduced by 5 bases and the J end by 4 bases; junction bases left unmatched: 9. The CDR3 goes from the cysteine to the phenylalanine over 15 residues. Of all the DNA, just the CDR3 is kept, 45 bases in frame from base 1. The germline V gene supplies CDR1 MNHEY and CDR2 SVGAGI. TCRdb records Illumina HiSeq 2000 as the sequencer. Multiplex PCR amplification was used to build the TCR beta chain libraries. The amplified TCR beta chain products were analyzed by high-throughput sequencing. Using fastp trimming at Q25 and MiXCR clonotype assembly, TCRdb reanalyzed the public sequencing data and kept in-frame beta chains. Duplicate CDR3 protein sequences are folded into a single record with the most common DNA and genes. The sample table lists approximately 200,000 distinct CDR3 sequences, around 33% of them with a count of one. More than 4% of the sample belongs to the ten largest clones.

The lymph node samples were taken from the axillary draining lymph nodes of breast cancer patients. Sequencing was done on a sample of axillary lymph node tissue. This receptor was obtained from a female donor with breast cancer. Some clones in this sample may be carry-over from other donors' samples. The rearranged chain carries TRBV6-5 and TRBJ2-5; 8 central bases correspond to TRBD1. The encoded CDR3 is CASSHGQGRRETQYF. The nucleotide sequence reads as follows: TGTGCCAGCAGTCACGGACAGGGTAGGAGAGAGACCCAGTACTTC.